The next 3 T cell receptor beta chains were all read from a single sample in a study of cytomegalovirus exposure and HLA in healthy donors. PCR involved 60 Vbeta and 13 Jbeta primers. Sequenced by immunoSEQ multiplex PCR; TCRdb stores in-frame clones only, minus some. Altogether some 150,000 clones are present, roughly four fifths being singletons, with the ten largest covering about 4.4%. Sample: PBMCs. The receptor set was obtained from a middle-aged man in good health and CMV-seronegative.

The chain links TRBV29-1 to TRBJ1-2; TRBD1 is a possible D gene (6 bases). With 4 bases removed from V and 4 bases from J, the gap between germline ends came to 13 bases. This CDR3 has 13 amino acids. Germline loops: CDR1 SQVTM, CDR2 ANQGSEA. For the CDR3, the DNA is TGCAGCGTTGGGCCAGGACAGTTCTATGGCTACACCTTC. Protein: CSVGPGQFYGYTF. The variable domain in full, with the rest retrieved from reference TRBV29-1 and TRBJ1-2, is SAVISQKPSRDICQRGTSLTIQCQVDSQVTMMFWYRQQPGQSLTLIATANQGSEATYESGFVIDKFPISRPNLTFSTLTVSNMSPEDSSIYLCSVGPGQFYGYTFGSGTRLTVV.

This clone turned up a few times. The genes are TRBV19 and TRBJ1-6; 7 positions match TRBD1. Losses at the gene ends were 3 bases for V and 6 bases for J; bases not matched to a gene: 5. Germline-derived CDR1 and CDR2 are LNHDA and SQIVND (reference sequence). The length of the CDR3 is 15 residues. In DNA, the CDR3 is TGTGCCAGTAGTATGTCGCGACAGGGTAATTCACCCCTCCACTTT. It yields the protein CASSMSRQGNSPLHF.

The chain recombines TRBV13 with TRBJ1-2; TRBD1 is a possible D gene (5 bases). Germline CDR1 reads PRHDT; CDR2 reads FYEKMQ (reference sequence). The germline V and J ends were trimmed by 4 bases and 3 bases, with 9 bases remaining between them. This CDR3 region has 13 residues. The CDR3 region is CASSSRGDYGYTF. The CDR3 DNA follows: TGTGCCAGCAGCTCACGGGGGGACTATGGCTACACCTTC.